The 24 T cell receptor beta chains listed next were all sequenced from one sample in a study of blood T cell repertoires in COVID-19. Profiling relied on immunoSEQ multiplex PCR, and the TCRdb table lists in-frame clones only, not all of them. Of fewer than 500,000 clones in the sample, around 87% were seen once. Material for sequencing was PBMCs or T cells enriched from blood (not recorded which). These receptors all come from a woman younger than 45 with acute COVID-19.

The V call is TRBV6-4, the J call TRBJ2-1; 13 positions match TRBD2. This CDR3 comprises 17 residues. CDR1 and CDR2 from the germline V gene are MRHNA and SNTAGT. Unmatched junction bases numbered 11, after V lost 5 bases and J lost 7 bases. For the CDR3, the DNA is TGTGCCAGCAGTCCACTAGCGGGGGGGCCCTTTGAAAATGAGCAGTTCTTC. It specifies CASSPLAGGPFENEQFF.

The chain employs TRBV19 and TRBJ1-2, with a weak D call TRBD1 (5 bases). The length of the CDR3 is 14 residues. The germline CDR1 and CDR2 sequences are LNHDA and SQIVND (reference sequence). The V end was cut by 5 bases, the J end by 7 bases, with 17 bases between. DNA for the CDR3: TGTGCCAGTAGTTCCTCCGGGGGGTTGGCTGGCTACACCTTC. Encoded protein: CASSSSGGLAGYTF.

This rearrangement joins TRBV3-1 (or the pseudogene TRBV3-2) to TRBJ1-2; 10 bases agree with TRBD1. The CDR3 spans 13 residues. CDR1 is LGHDT, CDR2 YNNKEL, per germline (reference sequence). With V trimmed by 6 bases and J by 9 bases, 7 bases remained unmatched. CDR3 region: CASRDPGQGSYTF. The CDR3 DNA is TGTGCCAGCAGAGATCCGGGACAGGGGAGCTACACCTTC.

As concerns this clone: Other DNA sequences in the same sample also yield this CDR3. The rearrangement joins TRBV30 to TRBJ1-1; D is possibly TRBD1 (6 bases). From germline, CDR1 is GTSNPN and CDR2 SVGIG (reference sequence). Trimming took 3 bases from V and 4 from J, leaving 6 bases between them. The CDR3 loop spans 11 amino acids. The DNA of the CDR3 is TGTGCCTGGAGCAGGGGCACTGAAGCTTTCTTT. Translating gives CAWSRGTEAFF.

V is TRBV15 and J is TRBJ1-4, with 7 bases aligning to TRBD1. J lost 5 bases, V lost 1 base, and 4 bases had no gene match. This CDR3 has 15 amino acids. The germline V gene has CDR1 LNHNV and CDR2 YYDKDF (reference sequence). CDR3 sequence: CATSRGDRANEKLFF. In nucleotides, the CDR3 is TGTGCCACCAGCAGAGGGGACAGAGCGAATGAAAAACTGTTTTTT.

This chain's CDR3 is CASTGRGLEETQYF. CDR3 nucleotide sequence: TGTGCCAGCACGGGCAGGGGTCTGGAAGAGACCCAGTACTTC. The V gene is TRBV6-5, the J gene TRBJ2-5; D may be TRBD1 (6 bases). This CDR3 is built from 14 residues. Germline CDR1 is MNHEY and CDR2 is SVGAGI. V lost 7 bases and J 3 bases, leaving 15 bases between the germline ends.

This chain uses TRBV9 with TRBJ1-4, with D possibly being TRBD1 (5 bases). The V gene's germline CDR1 is SGDLS and CDR2 YYNGEE. The CDR3 has 14 residues. Trimming removed 3 bases from V and 3 bases from J, with 9 bases in between. CDR3 in amino acids: CASSAPGANEKLFF. The DNA for the CDR3 is TGTGCCAGCAGCGCCCCGGGGGCTAATGAAAAACTGTTTTTT.

The chain carries TRBV7-2 and TRBJ1-2, with a weak D call TRBD1 (5 bases). Germline loops: CDR1 SGHTA, CDR2 FQGNSA. V dropped 5 bases and J dropped 4 bases, with 17 bases sitting between them. The CDR3 is 15 amino acids. CDR3 coding DNA: TGTGCCAGCAGCCCAGGGTCCCCCTTTAGCTATGGCTACACCTTC. Translation gives CASSPGSPFSYGYTF.

The CDR3 here is CASGRLGDRGLYQPQHF. CDR3 bases: TGTGCTAGTGGCCGTCTGGGGGACAGGGGCCTCTATCAGCCCCAGCATTTT. The chain combines TRBV12-5 with TRBJ1-5; 10 bases map to TRBD1. The J segment lost 5 bases and the V segment lost 6 bases, leaving 13 bases of the junction unmatched. CDR3 length: 17 residues. Germline assignment: CDR1 LGHNT and CDR2 FRNRAP.

This chain connects TRBV5-1 to TRBJ2-3; 16 bases match TRBD2. V lost 0 bases, J lost 5 bases, and 6 bases stayed unmatched. There are 18 residues in the CDR3. Germline V lookup: CDR1 SGHRS, CDR2 YFSETQ. The chain's CDR3 is CASSLEGTSGGAGDTQYF. In nucleotides, the CDR3 is TGCGCCAGCAGCTTGGAGGGGACTAGCGGGGGGGCAGGAGATACGCAGTATTTT.

This clone was detected many times. The rearrangement uses TRBV5-1 and TRBJ1-2, with D perhaps TRBD1 (6 bases). This CDR3 has 17 amino acids. V was cut by 4 bases and J by 1 base, with 20 bases left in between. The germline gives CDR1 SGHRS, CDR2 YFSETQ. CDR3 loop: CASSPGQTYLNNYGYTF. The DNA of the CDR3 is TGCGCCAGCAGCCCTGGACAGACCTACCTGAATAACTATGGCTACACCTTC.

The chain has TRBV12-3 or TRBV12-4 and TRBJ1-4; D gene uncertain. This CDR3 spans 13 amino acids. Trimming cost V 0 bases and J 8 bases, with 7 bases left between them. The CDR3 DNA sequence: TGTGCCAGCAGTTTAGCGGCGGAGGAAAAACTGTTTTTT. Its protein is CASSLAAEEKLFF.

The chain is built from TRBV18 and TRBJ2-7; D unclear. The V and J ends lost 4 bases and 7 bases respectively, with 17 bases between them. There are 14 residues in the CDR3. CDR1 and CDR2 from the germline V gene are KGHSH and LQKENI. Here the CDR3 DNA reads TGTGCCAGCTCACGTGGCTCGCAACATTCGGAGCAGTACTTC. Encoded protein: CASSRGSQHSEQYF. Based on the CDR3 plus reference TRBV18 and TRBJ2-7, the full variable domain is NAGVMQNPRHLVRRRGQEARLRCSPMKGHSHVYWYRQLPEEGLKFMVYLQKENIIDESGMPKERFSAEFPKEGPSILRIQQVVRGDSAAYFCASSRGSQHSEQYFGPGTRLTVT.

The chain employs TRBV2 and TRBJ1-1; TRBD1 agrees at 12 bases. V lost 5 bases to trimming and J lost 5 bases; unmatched junction nucleotides: 6. This CDR3 region has 15 residues. CDR1 and CDR2 (germline): SNHLY, FYNNEI. Here the CDR3 reads CASSSGTGGYTEAFF. The DNA of the CDR3 is TGTGCCAGCAGTTCCGGGACAGGGGGCTATACTGAAGCTTTCTTT.

The V call is TRBV6-5, the J call TRBJ1-2; 8 nucleotides align to TRBD1. V was clipped by 6 bases and J by 3 bases; unmatched bases: 3. The CDR3 extends over 13 amino acids. Germline lookup yields CDR1 MNHEY and CDR2 SVGAGI. CDR3 nucleotide sequence: TGTGCCAGCAGAAAGGACAGGGACTATGGCTACACCTTC. Its translation: CASRKDRDYGYTF.

This clone was seen a handful of times. This chain joins TRBV2 and TRBJ1-2; the D gene is possibly TRBD1 (6 bases). Trimming left V 1 base short and J 8 bases short, with 14 bases between. Germline CDR1 and CDR2: SNHLY and FYNNEI. This CDR3 has 14 amino acids. The CDR3 sequence is CASSEEGGAGGYTF. The CDR3 DNA reads TGTGCCAGCAGTGAAGAGGGGGGGGCAGGAGGCTACACCTTC. Full variable domain (missing parts from reference TRBV2 and TRBJ1-2): EPEVTQTPSHQVTQMGQEVILRCVPISNHLYFYWYRQILGQKVEFLVSFYNNEISEKSEIFDDQFSVERPDGSNFTLKIRSTKLEDSAMYFCASSEEGGAGGYTFGSGTRLTVV.

The CDR3 spells CAIHRGIPPDSGNQPQHF. The CDR3 DNA reads as TGTGCCATTCACAGGGGTATACCTCCGGATTCGGGGAATCAGCCCCAGCATTTT. The chain joins TRBV5-4 to TRBJ1-5; 7 bases match TRBD1. J lost 4 bases, V lost 9 bases, and 22 bases had no gene match. CDR3 size: 18 residues. Germline CDR1 is SGHNT and CDR2 is YYREEE (reference sequence).

This clone has just one count. J is TRBJ2-2 and V is TRBV2; 8 bases align to TRBD2. The V and J ends lost 2 bases and 1 base, in that order; junction bases with no gene match: 6. This CDR3 has 17 residues. CDR1 and CDR2 from the germline V gene are SNHLY and FYNNEI. The CDR3 spells CASSEFAGGGNTGELFF. The CDR3 nucleotides are TGTGCCAGCAGTGAATTTGCGGGGGGCGGGAACACCGGGGAGCTGTTTTTT.

This clone has a single count. The CDR3 here is CASSFGGGGQPQHF. The CDR3 DNA sequence: TGTGCCAGCAGCTTTGGCGGGGGGGGTCAGCCCCAGCATTTT. The chain employs TRBV5-8 and TRBJ1-5, with D possibly matching TRBD1 (5 bases). The V gene lost 2 bases and the J gene lost 6 bases, with 12 bases spanning the gap. The CDR3 is 14 residues long. Per the germline V gene, CDR1 is SGHTS and CDR2 is YDEGEE.

The chain recombines TRBV6-1 with TRBJ2-7; D call uncertain. Trimming removed 5 bases at V and 0 bases at J, with 14 bases between. The CDR3 extends over 15 amino acids. The germline V gene encodes CDR1 MNHNS and CDR2 SASEGT. CDR3 bases: TGTGCCAGCAGTTCGGAGATGGCCGTCTCCTACGAGCAGTACTTC. Residues: CASSSEMAVSYEQYF.

The chain carries TRBV4-1 and TRBJ2-1, with no clear D. Per the germline V gene, CDR1 is MGHRA and CDR2 is YSYEKL. This CDR3 spans 14 amino acids. V lost 2 bases, J lost 7 bases, and 12 bases lay in between. CDR3 nucleotides: TGCGCCAGCAGCCAACTTGACACTTGGAATGAGCAGTTCTTC. This translates into CASSQLDTWNEQFF.

This clone was observed once. The J gene is TRBJ2-5, the V gene TRBV4-1; the D gene is possibly TRBD1 (6 bases). From germline, CDR1 is MGHRA and CDR2 YSYEKL. The CDR3 length is 15 residues. Trimming left V 4 bases short and J 1 base short, with 13 bases between. The chain's CDR3 is CASSRGQGPQETQYF. The CDR3 DNA reads TGCGCCAGCAGCCGGGGGCAGGGGCCCCAAGAGACCCAGTACTTC.

This sequence joins TRBV19 and TRBJ2-3; 8 bases line up with TRBD1. Germline CDR1 and CDR2: LNHDA and SQIVND (reference sequence). CDR3 length: 15 amino acids. After removal of 2 bases from V and 2 bases from J, the junction contained 3 bases not matched to a gene. This CDR3 reads CASSIRGQDTDTQYF. CDR3 nucleotides: TGTGCCAGTAGTATAAGGGGACAGGACACAGATACGCAGTATTTT. The whole variable domain, remainder taken from reference TRBV19 and TRBJ2-3, is DGGITQSPKYLFRKEGQNVTLSCEQNLNHDAMYWYRQDPGQGLRLIYYSQIVNDFQKGDIAEGYSVSREKKESFPLTVTSAQKNPTAFYLCASSIRGQDTDTQYFGPGTRLTVL.

V and J are TRBV9 and TRBJ2-1; 9 bases match TRBD2. The germline gives CDR1 SGDLS, CDR2 YYNGEE. The ends lost 3 bases at V and 0 bases at J; junction bases unmatched: 7. This CDR3 spans 17 amino acids. CDR3 protein: CASSASSGGRSYNEQFF. The CDR3 nucleotides are TGTGCCAGCAGCGCGAGTAGCGGGGGCCGCTCCTACAATGAGCAGTTCTTC.